This TCR beta chain is from a study of cytomegalovirus exposure and HLA in healthy donors. PCR involved 60 Vbeta and 13 Jbeta primers. Measured with immunoSEQ multiplex PCR; TCRdb has only the in-frame clones, and not every one. Of about 67,000 clones in the sample, 85% to 90% are singletons; the top ten hold around an eighth. V was pared by 1 base and J by 3 bases, with 2 bases of the junction left unmatched. Germline CDR1 is SGHAT and CDR2 is FQNNGV. This CDR3 is 15 amino acids long. The TCR sequence derives from a woman in her twenties or thirties in good health and CMV-seropositive. Sample: PBMCs. V gene TRBV11-2 combines with J gene TRBJ1-1; 10 nucleotides align to TRBD1. The CDR3 reads CASSLGTGGYTEAFF. The CDR3 nucleotides are TGTGCCAGCAGCTTAGGGACAGGGGGGTACACTGAAGCTTTCTTT.